This is a list of T cell receptor beta chains from one sample in a study of circulating CD8 cells and anti-PD-1 response in melanoma. TCRdb itself ran the reads through MiXCR, one entry per CDR3 protein. The sample records around 700 distinct CDR3 sequences, 5.5% to 6.5% being singletons. Material: CD8+ T cells from PBMCs, obtained at baseline or after one month of anti-PD-1 therapy (not recorded which). Receptor source: a human donor with melanoma. CDR3s include the opening cysteine and the closing phenylalanine or tryptophan. A D gene is named only where the DNA matches it firmly. Clone size is not always given. Where it is, it says once, few, many or a class for expanded clones.

v_call: TRBV4-1; clone_size: large; j_call: TRBJ2-7; d_call: -; cdr3_nt: TGCGCCAGCAGCCAGATACTAACCTCCGAGCAGTACTTC; cdr3_aa: CASSQILTSEQYF
v_call: TRBV2; clone_size: large; j_call: TRBJ2-7; d_call: -; cdr3_nt: TGTGCCAGCCTGGGGGGCCGCTCCTGGCAGTACTTC; cdr3_aa: CASLGGRSWQYF
v_call: TRBV29-1; clone_size: large; j_call: TRBJ2-3; d_call: -; cdr3_nt: TGCAGCGTTGTTTGGGGAACGGATCCAGATACGCAGTATTTT; cdr3_aa: CSVVWGTDPDTQYF
v_call: TRBV27; clone_size: large; j_call: TRBJ2-1; d_call: TRBD2; cdr3_nt: TGTGCCAGCAGTATGCTAGCGGGAGGGCCTTACAATGAGCAGTTCTTC; cdr3_aa: CASSMLAGGPYNEQFF
v_call: TRBV24-1; clone_size: large; j_call: TRBJ1-5; d_call: -; cdr3_nt: TGTGCCACCAGTGATTCCGACAGTAGCAATCAGCCCCAGCATTTT; cdr3_aa: CATSDSDSSNQPQHF
v_call: TRBV29-1; clone_size: large; j_call: TRBJ2-1; d_call: -; cdr3_nt: TGCAGCCTTACGTGGGCAAGCGGGACAGGCTACAATGAGCAGTTCTTC; cdr3_aa: CSLTWASGTGYNEQFF
v_call: TRBV24-1; clone_size: large; j_call: TRBJ2-2; d_call: -; cdr3_nt: TGTGCCACCAGTGACTTGGACGTAACGAACACCGGGGAGCTGTTTTTT; cdr3_aa: CATSDLDVTNTGELFF
v_call: TRBV18; clone_size: large; j_call: TRBJ2-3; d_call: -; cdr3_nt: TGTGCCAGCTCATCACCTCCCGGGGATGCAGATACGCAGTATTTT; cdr3_aa: CASSSPPGDADTQYF
v_call: TRBV19; clone_size: large; j_call: TRBJ1-1; d_call: -; cdr3_nt: TGTGCCAGTAGTATAGTGGTGAACACTGAAGCTTTCTTT; cdr3_aa: CASSIVVNTEAFF
v_call: TRBV28; clone_size: -; j_call: TRBJ2-2; d_call: TRBD1; cdr3_nt: TGTGCCAGCAGTAGAACGGGACAGGGCCTCGGGGAGCTGTTTTTT; cdr3_aa: CASSRTGQGLGELFF
v_call: TRBV7-9; clone_size: large; j_call: TRBJ2-7; d_call: -; cdr3_nt: TGTGCCAGCAGCTTCAAAAGTCACGAGCAGTACTTC; cdr3_aa: CASSFKSHEQYF
v_call: TRBV14; clone_size: hyperexpanded; j_call: TRBJ2-7; d_call: -; cdr3_nt: TGTGCCAGCAGCCTGCTGGATAAGAAAATAGCCTACGAGCAGTACTTC; cdr3_aa: CASSLLDKKIAYEQYF
v_call: TRBV21-1; clone_size: medium-sized; j_call: TRBJ2-7; d_call: -; cdr3_nt: TGTGCCAGCAGCAAAGTCACAGTCTCCTACGAGCAGTACTTC; cdr3_aa: CASSKVTVSYEQYF
v_call: TRBV5-5; clone_size: large; j_call: TRBJ2-7; d_call: TRBD2; cdr3_nt: TGTGCCAGCAGCCTCACCGGGACTAGCGGAGAGGGGCAGTACTTC; cdr3_aa: CASSLTGTSGEGQYF
v_call: TRBV7-2; clone_size: large; j_call: TRBJ2-7; d_call: -; cdr3_nt: TGTGCCAGCAGCTACGGGACGGGGAGCTCCTACGAGCAGTACTTC; cdr3_aa: CASSYGTGSSYEQYF
v_call: TRBV29-1; clone_size: large; j_call: TRBJ2-3; d_call: -; cdr3_nt: TGCGGAGGGGACGACTGGGATACGCAGTATTTT; cdr3_aa: CGGDDWDTQYF
v_call: TRBV30; clone_size: few; j_call: TRBJ2-7; d_call: TRBD1; cdr3_nt: TGTGCCTGGATTCGCCGGGACAGGGGCCCGGGGGAGCAGTACTTC; cdr3_aa: CAWIRRDRGPGEQYF
v_call: TRBV6-5; clone_size: medium-sized; j_call: TRBJ2-7; d_call: -; cdr3_nt: TGTGCCAGCAGTTACTCGTGGACGGGGTCCACCTACGAGCAGTACTTC; cdr3_aa: CASSYSWTGSTYEQYF
v_call: TRBV19; clone_size: -; j_call: TRBJ2-7; d_call: TRBD1; cdr3_nt: TGTGCCAGTAGTATCGCCGGGACAGGGGGCTTTAACGAGCAGTACTTC; cdr3_aa: CASSIAGTGGFNEQYF
v_call: TRBV27; clone_size: large; j_call: TRBJ2-2; d_call: -; cdr3_nt: TGTGCCAGCAGAATAGTAGGCGGGGAGCTGTTTTTT; cdr3_aa: CASRIVGGELFF
v_call: TRBV4-1; clone_size: large; j_call: TRBJ2-7; d_call: TRBD1; cdr3_nt: TGCGCCAGCAGCCAATCCGGGGCCGGGACAGGAGACTACGAGCAGTACTTC; cdr3_aa: CASSQSGAGTGDYEQYF
v_call: TRBV23-1; clone_size: medium-sized; j_call: TRBJ2-1; d_call: TRBD2; cdr3_nt: TGCGCCAGCAGTCAACTAAAAACTAGCGGGAGGCCGTCAAGCTCCTACAATGAGCAGTTCTTC; cdr3_aa: CASSQLKTSGRPSSSYNEQFF
v_call: TRBV19; clone_size: -; j_call: TRBJ2-7; d_call: -; cdr3_nt: TGTGCCAGTAGTATATCAGGGAGCTCCTACAACGAGCAGTACTTC; cdr3_aa: CASSISGSSYNEQYF
v_call: TRBV6-2/TRBV6-3; clone_size: large; j_call: TRBJ1-5; d_call: -; cdr3_nt: TGTGCCAGCAGCTATACGGATTACAGGCTACCGAGCAATCAGCCCCAGCATTTT; cdr3_aa: CASSYTDYRLPSNQPQHF
v_call: TRBV30; clone_size: medium-sized; j_call: TRBJ2-1; d_call: TRBD1; cdr3_nt: TGTGCCTGGAGTCCGACGACAGGGGAGCAGTTCTTC; cdr3_aa: CAWSPTTGEQFF
v_call: TRBV4-3; clone_size: medium-sized; j_call: TRBJ2-1; d_call: TRBD2; cdr3_nt: TGCGCCAGCAGCCAACCTACTAGCGTCGCCTCCTACAATGAGCAGTTCTTC; cdr3_aa: CASSQPTSVASYNEQFF
v_call: TRBV7-6; clone_size: large; j_call: TRBJ2-2; d_call: TRBD2; cdr3_nt: TGTGCCAGCAGCTTAGACCCTTCCTCTAGCGGGGGCCGCACCGGGGAGCTGTTTTTT; cdr3_aa: CASSLDPSSSGGRTGELFF
v_call: TRBV29-1; clone_size: large; j_call: TRBJ2-2; d_call: -; cdr3_nt: TGCAGCGTTGGCAGGGGAAACACCGGGGAGCTGTTTTTT; cdr3_aa: CSVGRGNTGELFF